A selection of T cell receptor beta chains follows, all from one sample in a study of blood T cells in healthy people across ages. TCRdb re-called the 5' RACE reads with MiXCR, one entry per CDR3 protein. The data hold approximately 800,000 distinct CDR3 sequences, with roughly 25% observed a single time. In addition, the sample was reused for a study of T cells of mothers and their children.

Sequenced input: blood. The receptors were gathered from a boy aged 5-17 years in good health. The CDR3 runs from the conserved cysteine through the conserved F or W. D genes are given only for firm matches. The size entry is marked missing in some rows and otherwise reads once, few, many or a size class.

>TRBV5-4|TRBJ2-5|15|many|TRBD2
CASSLAGGVGETQYF
TGTGCCAGCAGCTTGGCCGGGGGGGTTGGAGAGACCCAGTACTTC
>TRBV6-5|TRBJ2-5|15|few|TRBD2
CASSSQAGGRETQYF
TGTGCCAGCAGTTCCCAAGCGGGGGGCCGGGAGACCCAGTACTTC
>TRBV9|TRBJ2-3|16|-|TRBD2
CASSVPLAGGSDTQYF
TGTGCCAGCAGCGTGCCACTAGCGGGGGGGAGCGATACGCAGTATTTT
>TRBV12-3/TRBV12-4|TRBJ2-1|14|once|-
CASSLSGEGNEQFF
TGTGCCAGCAGTTTATCTGGGGAAGGCAATGAGCAGTTCTTC
>TRBV5-1|TRBJ2-7|14|-|TRBD2
CASGIAGGSYEQYF
TGCGCCAGCGGTATAGCGGGGGGCTCCTACGAGCAGTACTTC
>TRBV6-5|TRBJ1-1|14|few|TRBD1
CASSSRGWHTEAFF
TGTGCCAGCAGTTCCAGGGGGTGGCACACTGAAGCTTTCTTT
>TRBV4-2|TRBJ1-5|15|-|-
CASSQEDWGAQPQHF
TGTGCCAGCAGCCAAGAAGATTGGGGAGCCCAGCCCCAGCATTTT
>TRBV14|TRBJ1-1|13|few|-
CASSQAGAREAFF
TGTGCCAGCAGCCAAGCCGGGGCCAGAGAAGCTTTCTTT
>TRBV7-6|TRBJ1-4|13|few|-
CTSSAPVDEKLFF
TGTACCAGCAGCGCCCCAGTGGACGAAAAACTGTTTTTT
>TRBV5-1|TRBJ2-4|18|-|-
CASSLRQDGGSAKNIQYF
TGCGCCAGCAGCCTCCGACAGGACGGCGGGTCGGCCAAAAACATTCAGTACTTC
>TRBV7-9|TRBJ2-7|12|few|-
CASSSLVYEQYF
TGTGCCAGCAGCTCGCTAGTCTACGAGCAGTACTTC
>TRBV20-1|TRBJ1-4|13|-|-
CSAGAPTLEKLFF
TGCAGTGCGGGGGCGCCCACCCTTGAAAAACTGTTTTTT
>TRBV29-1|TRBJ2-5|13|-|-
CSVEAGRGETQYF
TGCAGCGTTGAAGCCGGACGGGGGGAGACCCAGTACTTC
>TRBV13|TRBJ2-5|19|-|TRBD2
CASSARLAGGPRYQETQYF
TGTGCCAGCAGCGCGCGACTAGCGGGGGGGCCGAGGTACCAAGAGACCCAGTACTTC
>TRBV20-1|TRBJ1-1|16|-|-
CSANHTPRGSHTEAFF
TGCAGTGCTAACCATACACCCAGGGGATCCCACACTGAAGCTTTCTTT
>TRBV9|TRBJ1-4|16|-|TRBD1
CASSADTGAVNEKLFF
TGTGCCAGCAGCGCAGATACAGGGGCCGTTAATGAAAAACTGTTTTTT
>TRBV15|TRBJ1-2|15|few|-
CATSRDYDLTLFLTF
TGTGCCACCAGCAGAGATTATGATCTTACGCTTTTCCTTACCTTC
>TRBV30|TRBJ1-2|13|few|-
CAWLGSVGYGYTF
TGTGCCTGGCTGGGGAGTGTAGGCTATGGCTACACCTTC
>TRBV14|TRBJ2-5|15|few|-
CASSQGPGGWGEQLF
TGTGCCAGCAGCCAAGGTCCGGGGGGCTGGGGTGAGCAGCTCTTC
>TRBV2|TRBJ1-4|12|-|-
CASRGENEKPFF
TGTGCCAGCAGGGGAGAAAATGAAAAACCGTTTTTT
>TRBV6-1|TRBJ2-5|17|-|-
CASNSRGGSPGRETQYF
TGTGCCAGCAACTCAAGGGGGGGATCTCCAGGGCGAGAGACCCAGTACTTC
>TRBV2|TRBJ1-3|18|few|TRBD1
CASSDPIDRVLSGNTIYF
TGTGCCAGCAGTGACCCGATAGACAGGGTACTCTCTGGAAACACCATATATTTT
>TRBV3-1|TRBJ1-1|14|-|-
CASSQDPWNTEAFF
TGTGCCAGCAGCCAAGATCCCTGGAACACTGAAGCTTTCTTT
>TRBV7-8|TRBJ2-2|12|-|-
CASSPQPGELFF
TGTGCCAGCAGCCCCCAGCCCGGGGAGCTGTTTTTT
>TRBV30|TRBJ1-2|13|-|-
CAWSEQSGYGYTF
TGTGCCTGGAGTGAACAGTCGGGTTATGGCTACACCTTC
>TRBV5-1|TRBJ2-5|18|-|TRBD2
CASSLGIGAGGFQETQYF
TGCGCCAGCAGCTTGGGGATTGGAGCGGGGGGCTTCCAAGAGACCCAGTACTTC
>TRBV27|TRBJ2-1|13|many|TRBD1
CASRGQGQDEQFF
TGTGCCAGCAGGGGACAGGGGCAGGATGAGCAGTTCTTC
>TRBV2|TRBJ2-7|14|-|-
CASSPSARGNEQYF
TGTGCCAGCAGCCCATCGGCTAGGGGGAACGAGCAGTACTTC
>TRBV2|TRBJ1-1|14|few|TRBD1
CASTYPGQASEAFF
TGTGCCAGCACCTATCCGGGACAGGCTTCTGAAGCTTTCTTT
>TRBV6-5|TRBJ2-5|15|-|TRBD2
CASSYGAGGPETQYF
TGTGCCAGCAGTTACGGGGCGGGGGGGCCTGAGACCCAGTACTTC
>TRBV20-1|TRBJ1-1|13|-|-
CSGRDHLNTEAFF
TGCAGTGGTAGGGATCACTTGAACACTGAAGCTTTCTTT
>TRBV7-2|TRBJ2-1|15|-|-
CASSSDLSSYNEQFF
TGTGCCAGCAGCTCGGACTTGAGCTCCTACAATGAGCAGTTCTTC
>TRBV18|TRBJ1-5|16|few|-
CASSGGSGPAYQPQHF
TGTGCCAGCTCCGGGGGCTCGGGCCCCGCGTATCAGCCCCAGCATTTT
>TRBV20-1|TRBJ2-7|12|-|TRBD1
CSASGQAYEQYF
TGCAGTGCTAGTGGACAGGCTTACGAGCAGTACTTC
>TRBV5-4|TRBJ2-5|15|few|-
CASSLFRDGEETQYF
TGTGCCAGCAGCTTGTTCCGGGACGGCGAAGAGACCCAGTACTTC